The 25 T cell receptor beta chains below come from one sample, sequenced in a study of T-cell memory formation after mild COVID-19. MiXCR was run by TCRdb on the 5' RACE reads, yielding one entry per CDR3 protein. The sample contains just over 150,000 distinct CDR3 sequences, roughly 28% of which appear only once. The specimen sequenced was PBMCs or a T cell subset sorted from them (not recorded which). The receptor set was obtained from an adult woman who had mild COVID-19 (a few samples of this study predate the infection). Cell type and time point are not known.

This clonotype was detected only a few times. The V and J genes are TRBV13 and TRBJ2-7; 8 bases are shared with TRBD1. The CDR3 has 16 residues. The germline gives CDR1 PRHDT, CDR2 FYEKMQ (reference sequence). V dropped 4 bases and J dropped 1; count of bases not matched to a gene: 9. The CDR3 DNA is TGTGCCAGCAGCTCGTACAGGGGGATGGAATCCTACGAGCAGTACTTC. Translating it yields CASSSYRGMESYEQYF.

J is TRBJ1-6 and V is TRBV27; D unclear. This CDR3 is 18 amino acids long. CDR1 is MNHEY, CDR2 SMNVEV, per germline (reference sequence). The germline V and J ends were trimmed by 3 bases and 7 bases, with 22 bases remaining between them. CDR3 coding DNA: TGTGCCAGCAGTTTTGGCCGATCGACCAGGTCTATCAATTCACCCCTCCACTTT. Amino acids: CASSFGRSTRSINSPLHF.

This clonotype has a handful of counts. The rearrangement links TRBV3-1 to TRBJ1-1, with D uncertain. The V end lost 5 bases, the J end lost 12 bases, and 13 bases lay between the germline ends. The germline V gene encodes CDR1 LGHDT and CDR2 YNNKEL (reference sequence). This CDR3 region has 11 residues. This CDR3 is CASSTPRRTFF. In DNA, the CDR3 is TGTGCCAGCAGCACTCCCCGGCGCACTTTCTTT.

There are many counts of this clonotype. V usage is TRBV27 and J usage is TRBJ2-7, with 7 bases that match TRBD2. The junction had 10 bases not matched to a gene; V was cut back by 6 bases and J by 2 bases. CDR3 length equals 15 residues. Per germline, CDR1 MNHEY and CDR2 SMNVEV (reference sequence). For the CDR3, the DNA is TGTGCCAGCAGCCAATGGGGGGGTACGCCCTACGAGCAGTACTTC. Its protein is CASSQWGGTPYEQYF.

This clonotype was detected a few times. CDR3 in amino acids: CASSQAGSGGGPDTQYF. For the CDR3, the DNA is TGTGCCAGCAGCCAAGCCGGGAGCGGGGGGGGCCCAGATACGCAGTATTTT. The V call is TRBV14, the J call TRBJ2-3, with TRBD2 matching over 10 bases. From germline, CDR1 is SGHDN and CDR2 FVKESK. V was pared by 1 base and J by 4 bases, with 8 bases of the junction left unmatched. This CDR3 spans 17 amino acids.

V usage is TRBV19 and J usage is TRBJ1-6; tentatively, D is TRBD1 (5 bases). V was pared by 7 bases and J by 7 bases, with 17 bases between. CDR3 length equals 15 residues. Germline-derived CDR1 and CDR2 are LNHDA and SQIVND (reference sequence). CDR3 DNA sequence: TGTGCCAGTAAAGGGACGGGAAATCGGAATTCACCCCTCCACTTT. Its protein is CASKGTGNRNSPLHF.

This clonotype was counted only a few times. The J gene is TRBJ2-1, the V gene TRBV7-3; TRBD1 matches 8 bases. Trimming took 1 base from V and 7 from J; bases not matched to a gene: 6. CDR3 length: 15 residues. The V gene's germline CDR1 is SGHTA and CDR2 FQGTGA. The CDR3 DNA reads TGTGCCAGCAGCTTAAGTAGGAACAGGGGGAATGAGCAGTTCTTC. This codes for CASSLSRNRGNEQFF.

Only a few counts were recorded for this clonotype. CDR3 in DNA: TGCAGTGCTAGGGGACAGGGGAATCAGCCCCAGCATTTT. Residues: CSARGQGNQPQHF. The chain recombines TRBV20-1 with TRBJ1-5, with 10 bases aligning to TRBD1. The CDR3 spans 13 residues. Unmatched junction bases numbered 0, after V lost 3 bases and J lost 4 bases. Germline V lookup: CDR1 DFQATT, CDR2 SNEGSKA (reference sequence).

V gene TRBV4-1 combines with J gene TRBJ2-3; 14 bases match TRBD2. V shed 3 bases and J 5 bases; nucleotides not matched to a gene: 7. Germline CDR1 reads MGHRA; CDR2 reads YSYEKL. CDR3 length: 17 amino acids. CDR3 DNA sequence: TGCGCCAGCAGCCACGCGACTAGCGGGGGGGCCATAGATACGCAGTATTTT. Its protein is CASSHATSGGAIDTQYF.

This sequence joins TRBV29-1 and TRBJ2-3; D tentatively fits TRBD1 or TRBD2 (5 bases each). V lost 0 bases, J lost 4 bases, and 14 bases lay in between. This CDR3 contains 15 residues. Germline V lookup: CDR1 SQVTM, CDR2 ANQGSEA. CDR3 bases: TGCAGCGTTGAAGACGTCTCCCTGGGGGCAGATACGCAGTATTTT. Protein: CSVEDVSLGADTQYF.

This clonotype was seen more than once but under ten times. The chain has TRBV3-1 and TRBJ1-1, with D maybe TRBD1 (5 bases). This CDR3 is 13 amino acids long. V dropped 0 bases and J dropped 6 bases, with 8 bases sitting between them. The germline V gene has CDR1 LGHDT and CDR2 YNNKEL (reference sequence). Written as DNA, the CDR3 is TGTGCCAGCAGCCAAGATCTGGGGGCTGAAGCTTTCTTT. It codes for CASSQDLGAEAFF. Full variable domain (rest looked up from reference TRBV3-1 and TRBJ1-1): DTAVSQTPKYLVTQMGNDKSIKCEQNLGHDTMYWYKQDSKKFLKIMFSYNNKELIINETVPNRFSPKSPDKAHLNLHINSLELGDSAVYFCASSQDLGAEAFFGQGTRLTVV.

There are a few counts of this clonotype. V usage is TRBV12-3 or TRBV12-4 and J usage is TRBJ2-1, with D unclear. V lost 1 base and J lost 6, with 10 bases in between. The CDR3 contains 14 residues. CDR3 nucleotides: TGTGCCAGCAGTTTAGTGGCCTTGGTCAATGAGCAGTTCTTC. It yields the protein CASSLVALVNEQFF.

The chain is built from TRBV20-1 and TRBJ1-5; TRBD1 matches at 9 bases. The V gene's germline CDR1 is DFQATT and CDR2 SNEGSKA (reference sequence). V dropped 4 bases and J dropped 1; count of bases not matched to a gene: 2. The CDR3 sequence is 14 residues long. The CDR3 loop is CSANRGHSNQPQHF. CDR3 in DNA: TGCAGTGCTAACAGGGGGCACAGCAATCAGCCCCAGCATTTT.

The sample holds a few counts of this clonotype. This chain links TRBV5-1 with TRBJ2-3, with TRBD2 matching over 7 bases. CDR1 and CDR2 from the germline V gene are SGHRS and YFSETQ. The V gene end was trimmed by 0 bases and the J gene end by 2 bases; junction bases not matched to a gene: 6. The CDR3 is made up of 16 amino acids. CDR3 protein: CASSLVLAEITDTQYF. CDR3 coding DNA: TGCGCCAGCAGCTTGGTTCTAGCGGAAATCACAGATACGCAGTATTTT.

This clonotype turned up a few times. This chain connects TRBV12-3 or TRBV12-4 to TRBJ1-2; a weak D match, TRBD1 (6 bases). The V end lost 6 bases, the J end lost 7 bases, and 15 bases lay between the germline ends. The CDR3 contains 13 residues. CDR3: CASSPALQGGYTF. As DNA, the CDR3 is TGTGCCAGCAGCCCAGCCCTACAGGGTGGCTACACCTTC.

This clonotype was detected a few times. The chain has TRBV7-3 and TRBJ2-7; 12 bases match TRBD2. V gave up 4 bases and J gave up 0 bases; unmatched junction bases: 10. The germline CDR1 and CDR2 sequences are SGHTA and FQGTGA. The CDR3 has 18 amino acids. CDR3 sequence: CASSSNRLAGVYSYEQYF. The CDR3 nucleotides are TGTGCCAGCAGCTCAAACCGACTAGCGGGAGTATACTCCTACGAGCAGTACTTC.

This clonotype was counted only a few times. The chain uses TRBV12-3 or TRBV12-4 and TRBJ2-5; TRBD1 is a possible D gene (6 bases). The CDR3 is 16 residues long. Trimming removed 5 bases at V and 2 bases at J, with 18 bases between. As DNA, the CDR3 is TGTGCCAGCAGTGTTGCGTTCGGACAGCCGCAAGAGACCCAGTACTTC. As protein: CASSVAFGQPQETQYF.

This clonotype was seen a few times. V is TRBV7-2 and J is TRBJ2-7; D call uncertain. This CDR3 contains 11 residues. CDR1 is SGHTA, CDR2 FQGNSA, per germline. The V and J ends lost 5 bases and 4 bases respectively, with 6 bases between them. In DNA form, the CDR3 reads TGTGCCAGCAGCGTCCGGTACGAGCAGTACTTC. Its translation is CASSVRYEQYF. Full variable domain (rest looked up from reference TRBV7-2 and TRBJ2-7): GAGVSQSPSNKVTEKGKDVELRCDPISGHTALYWYRQSLGQGLEFLIYFQGNSAPDKSGLPSDRFSAERTGGSVSTLTIQRTQQEDSAVYLCASSVRYEQYFGPGTRLTVT.

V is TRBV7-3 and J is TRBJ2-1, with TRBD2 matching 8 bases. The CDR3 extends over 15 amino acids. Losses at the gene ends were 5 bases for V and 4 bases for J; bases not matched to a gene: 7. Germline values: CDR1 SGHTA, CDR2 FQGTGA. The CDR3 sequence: CASSLAGGLYNEQFF. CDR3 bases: TGTGCCAGCAGCCTCGCGGGGGGTCTATACAATGAGCAGTTCTTC.

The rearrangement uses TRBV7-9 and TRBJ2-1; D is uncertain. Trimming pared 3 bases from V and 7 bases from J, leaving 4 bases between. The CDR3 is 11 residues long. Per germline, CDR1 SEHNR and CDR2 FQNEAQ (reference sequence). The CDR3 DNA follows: TGTGCCAGCAGCTTTCAAAATGAGCAGTTCTTC. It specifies CASSFQNEQFF.

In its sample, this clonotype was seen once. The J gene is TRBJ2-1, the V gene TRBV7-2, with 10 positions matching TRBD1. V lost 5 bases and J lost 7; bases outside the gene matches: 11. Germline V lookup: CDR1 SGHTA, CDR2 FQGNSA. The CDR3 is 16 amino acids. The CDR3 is CASSRPRDRGSNEQFF. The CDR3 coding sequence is TGTGCCAGCAGCCGACCCCGGGACAGGGGTTCAAATGAGCAGTTCTTC.

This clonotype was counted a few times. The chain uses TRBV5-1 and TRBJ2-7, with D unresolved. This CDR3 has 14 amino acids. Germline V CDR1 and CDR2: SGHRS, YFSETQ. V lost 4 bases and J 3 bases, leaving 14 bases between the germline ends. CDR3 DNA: TGCGCCAGCAGCGGTGGAGTACCAGTCTACGAGCAGTACTTC. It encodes CASSGGVPVYEQYF.

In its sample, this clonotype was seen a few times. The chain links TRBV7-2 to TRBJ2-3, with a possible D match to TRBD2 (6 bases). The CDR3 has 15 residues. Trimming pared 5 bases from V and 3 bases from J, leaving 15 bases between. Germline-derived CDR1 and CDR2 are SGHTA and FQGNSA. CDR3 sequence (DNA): TGTGCCAGCAGCCCAGCGGGCCATCCGACAGATACGCAGTATTTT. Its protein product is CASSPAGHPTDTQYF. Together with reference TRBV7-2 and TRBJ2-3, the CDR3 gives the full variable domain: GAGVSQSPSNKVTEKGKDVELRCDPISGHTALYWYRQSLGQGLEFLIYFQGNSAPDKSGLPSDRFSAERTGGSVSTLTIQRTQQEDSAVYLCASSPAGHPTDTQYFGPGTRLTVL.

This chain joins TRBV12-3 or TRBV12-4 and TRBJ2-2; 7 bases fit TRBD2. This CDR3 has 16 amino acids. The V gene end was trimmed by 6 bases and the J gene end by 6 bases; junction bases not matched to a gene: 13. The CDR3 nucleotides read TGTGCCAGCAGGCGAGGCGGCGGGAGTTATTCCGGGGAGCTGTTTTTT. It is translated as CASRRGGGSYSGELFF.

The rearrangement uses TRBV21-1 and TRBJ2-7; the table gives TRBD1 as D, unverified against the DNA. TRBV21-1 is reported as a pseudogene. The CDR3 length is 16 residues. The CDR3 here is CASSKAATGHGYEQYF. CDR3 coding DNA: TGTGCCAGCAGCAAAGCCGCAACGGGACACGGGTACGAGCAGTACTTC.